This is a list of T cell receptor beta chains from one sample in a study of T cell changes during pregnancy in multiple sclerosis. TCRdb's copy holds only in-frame clones and misses some; the assay was immunoSEQ multiplex PCR. The data hold about 45,000 clones, with around 90% observed a single time. The starting material was CD8+ T cells from peripheral blood mononuclear cells, obtained in the second trimester of pregnancy. These TCRs come from a female donor with multiple sclerosis, enrolled in a pregnancy study. CDR3s include the opening cysteine and the closing phenylalanine or tryptophan. A D gene is named only where the DNA matches it firmly. Clone size is given for some rows only: seen once, a few or many times, or a class if the clone is expanded.

TRBJ2-2 . TRBV7-3 . CASSLSGELFF TGTGCCAGCAGCTTATCTGGGGAGCTGTTTTTT
TRBJ2-2 TRBD2 TRBV7-3 . CASSLLAGLTGELFF TGTGCCAGCAGCCTCCTAGCGGGGCTCACCGGGGAGCTGTTTTTT
TRBJ2-6 . TRBV7-9 once CASSPTGSGANVLTF TGTGCCAGCAGCCCGACGGGCTCTGGGGCCAACGTCCTGACTTTC
TRBJ1-2 . TRBV29-1 . CSARGLSDYGYTF TGCAGCGCCCGCGGACTCTCGGACTATGGCTACACCTTC
TRBJ2-3 TRBD2 TRBV7-8 . CASSWGAGGSTDTQYF TGTGCCAGCAGCTGGGGAGCGGGGGGGAGCACAGATACGCAGTATTTT
TRBJ2-5 . TRBV7-7 . CASSANRDLQETQYF TGTGCTAGCAGCGCCAACAGGGACCTCCAGGAGACCCAGTACTTC
TRBJ2-7 . TRBV4-1 . CASSQDEGRAYEQYF TGCGCCAGCAGCCAAGACGAGGGCCGAGCGTACGAGCAGTACTTC
TRBJ2-7 . TRBV4-3 medium-sized CASSPPGVDEQYF TGCGCCAGCAGCCCTCCAGGGGTCGACGAGCAGTACTTC
TRBJ2-2 . TRBV7-6 . CASSLRGRPGELFF TGTGCCAGCAGCTTACGGGGTAGGCCCGGGGAGCTGTTTTTT
TRBJ1-5 TRBD1 TRBV6-6 . CASSYSDREEPQHF TGTGCCAGCAGTTACTCGGACAGGGAAGAGCCCCAGCATTTT
TRBJ2-7 TRBD2 TRBV5-1 . CASSLDGVGGMIYEQYF TGCGCCAGCAGCTTGGATGGTGTGGGAGGGATGATCTACGAGCAGTACTTC
TRBJ2-5 TRBD1 TRBV2 . CAGYRGPRGETQYF TGTGCCGGGTACAGGGGGCCGAGGGGAGAGACCCAGTACTTC
TRBJ2-7 TRBD2 TRBV7-3 once CASSLTGGDYEQYF TGTGCCAGCAGCTTAACCGGGGGGGACTACGAGCAGTACTTC
TRBJ1-2 . TRBV6-6 . CASNLEGFRPGYTF TGTGCCAGCAATTTGGAGGGTTTTCGTCCTGGCTACACCTTC
TRBJ2-3 TRBD2 TRBV7-8 . CASSLPSGGGTDTQYF TGTGCCAGCAGCTTACCCTCGGGGGGGGGCACAGATACGCAGTATTTT
TRBJ2-7 . TRBV4-3 . CASSFSQDFYF TGCGCCAGCAGCTTTTCCCAGGATTTTTACTTC
TRBJ2-7 . TRBV5-5 . CASSPRSYEQYF TGCGCCAGCAGCCCTAGATCCTACGAGCAGTACTTC
TRBJ1-2 . TRBV7-9 . CASSPATQLANYGYTF TGTGCCAGCAGCCCGGCCACACAGTTAGCTAACTATGGCTACACCTTC
TRBJ1-2 . TRBV4-2 . CASSQDRSGQGNGYTF TGTGCCAGCAGCCAAGATCGCTCGGGGCAGGGGAATGGCTACACCTTC
TRBJ1-1 TRBD1 TRBV7-2 . CASSYLRGQGTEAFF TGTGCCAGCAGCTACCTCAGGGGGCAGGGCACTGAAGCTTTCTTT
TRBJ1-2 . TRBV25-1 . CASSELGSEVGGYTF TGTGCCAGCAGTGAATTAGGCAGCGAGGTCGGTGGCTACACCTTC
TRBJ2-3 . TRBV9 . CASSTRQFGGTDTQYF TGTGCCAGCAGCACCCGACAGTTTGGGGGCACAGATACGCAGTATTTT
TRBJ2-3 . TRBV29-1 . CSVEGRSTDTQYF TGCAGCGTTGAGGGCCGTAGCACAGATACGCAGTATTTT
TRBJ1-1 . TRBV11-2 . CASSLGSGAEAFF TGTGCCAGCAGCTTAGGGTCGGGAGCTGAAGCTTTCTTT
TRBJ1-1 . TRBV18 . CASSPLGENTEAFF TGTGCCAGCTCACCTCTAGGGGAGAACACTGAAGCTTTCTTT
TRBJ2-3 TRBD2 TRBV6-4 . CASSASGGGTDTQYF TGTGCCAGCAGTGCTAGCGGGGGGGGCACAGATACGCAGTATTTT
TRBJ2-7 TRBD1 TRBV7-9 . CASSSAGDRGYEQYF TGTGCCAGCAGCTCAGCGGGGGACAGGGGCTACGAGCAGTACTTC
TRBJ2-3 . TRBV9 . CASSRTLTDTQYF TGTGCCAGCAGCAGGACACTCACAGATACGCAGTATTTT
TRBJ2-7 TRBD1 TRBV4-3 once CASSLTPGQGAYEQYF TGCGCCAGCAGCCTTACCCCGGGACAGGGGGCCTACGAGCAGTACTTC
TRBJ1-4 TRBD1 TRBV9 . CASSVGQGGDEKLFF TGTGCCAGCAGCGTAGGACAGGGTGGGGATGAAAAACTGTTTTTT
TRBJ2-5 TRBD2 TRBV11-2 . CASSLAIAGAPQTQTQYF TGTGCCAGCAGCTTAGCGATAGCGGGGGCCCCTCAAACACAGACCCAGTACTTC
TRBJ2-2 . TRBV27 . CASSRGTANTGELFF TGTGCCAGCAGCCGCGGGACAGCGAACACCGGGGAGCTGTTTTTT
TRBJ2-7 . TRBV5-4 . CASSQPNYEQYF TGTGCCAGCAGCCAACCTAACTACGAGCAGTACTTC
TRBJ2-7 TRBD2 TRBV5-1 . CAGRLAGLSYEQYF TGCGCCGGCAGATTAGCGGGGCTATCCTACGAGCAGTACTTC
TRBJ2-2 TRBD2 TRBV13 . CASSYSGENTGELFF TGTGCCAGCAGCTATAGCGGGGAGAACACCGGGGAGCTGTTTTTT
TRBJ1-6 . TRBV4-3 . CASSQSVRKASNSPLHF TGCGCCAGCAGCCAATCCGTCAGGAAGGCCTCTAATTCACCCCTCCACTTT
TRBJ1-3 TRBD1 TRBV2 . CASNDRDGNTIYF TGTGCCAGTAACGACAGGGACGGAAACACCATATATTTT
TRBJ1-6 . TRBV9 . CASSAGGTAGNSPLHF TGTGCCAGCAGCGCCGGGGGGACTGCGGGGAATTCACCCCTCCACTTT
TRBJ2-4 . TRBV29-1 . CSVEDGFSSERNIQYF TGCAGCGTTGAAGACGGGTTTAGCTCGGAGCGGAACATTCAGTACTTC
TRBJ1-1 . TRBV19 . CASSIAAATEAFF TGTGCCAGTAGTATAGCGGCAGCGACTGAAGCTTTCTTT
TRBJ2-7 . TRBV4-1 . CASSHQGGEQYF TGCGCCAGCAGCCACCAAGGGGGAGAGCAGTACTTC
TRBJ2-7 TRBD1 TRBV9 . CASSVGTGVHEQYF TGTGCCAGCAGCGTAGGGACAGGGGTCCACGAGCAGTACTTC
TRBJ2-7 . TRBV4-1 . CASSQVGGGEQYF TGCGCCAGCAGCCAAGTGGGAGGGGGGGAGCAGTACTTC
TRBJ1-5 . TRBV9 . CASSHSGGASQPQHF TGTGCCAGCAGTCATAGTGGGGGCGCGAGTCAGCCCCAGCATTTT
TRBJ2-5 . TRBV27 . CASSSDSGATWGETQYF TGTGCCAGCAGTTCGGACAGCGGGGCTACATGGGGGGAGACCCAGTACTTC
TRBJ1-1 TRBD1 TRBV9 . CASREGIPRQGINTEAFF TGTGCCAGCAGAGAGGGGATCCCGAGACAGGGCATAAACACTGAAGCTTTCTTT
TRBJ2-3 TRBD2 TRBV7-6 . CASSPRLAPDTQYF TGTGCCAGCAGCCCCCGACTAGCCCCAGATACGCAGTATTTT
TRBJ2-3 . TRBV9 . CASSPSTDTQYF TGTGCCAGCAGCCCGAGCACAGATACGCAGTATTTT
TRBJ2-7 . TRBV7-2 . CASSSAGATYEQYF TGTGCCAGCAGCTCGGCGGGGGCCACCTACGAGCAGTACTTC